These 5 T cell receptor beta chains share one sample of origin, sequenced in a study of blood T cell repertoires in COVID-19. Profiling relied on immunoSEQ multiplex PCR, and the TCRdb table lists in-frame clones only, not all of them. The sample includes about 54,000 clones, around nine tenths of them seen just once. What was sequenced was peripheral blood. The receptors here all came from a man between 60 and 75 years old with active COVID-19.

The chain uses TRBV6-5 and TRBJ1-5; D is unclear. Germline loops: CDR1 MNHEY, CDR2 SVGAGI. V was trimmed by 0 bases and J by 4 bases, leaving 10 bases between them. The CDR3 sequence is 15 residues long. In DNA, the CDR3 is TGTGCCAGCAGTTACTCGATAGGAGGGAATCAGCCCCAGCATTTT. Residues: CASSYSIGGNQPQHF.

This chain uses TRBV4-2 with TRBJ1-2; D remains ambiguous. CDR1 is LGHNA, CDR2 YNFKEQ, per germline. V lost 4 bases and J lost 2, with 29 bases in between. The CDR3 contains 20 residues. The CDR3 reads CASSPGLTGLTQRANYGYTF. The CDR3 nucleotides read TGTGCCAGCAGCCCTGGATTAACGGGTCTTACACAAAGAGCCAACTATGGCTACACCTTC.

In nucleotides, the CDR3 is TGTGCCAGCAGCTTTTTTAGCGGGAGTTTCGGAGAGACCCAGTACTTC. Amino acid sequence: CASSFFSGSFGETQYF. The chain combines TRBV7-9 with TRBJ2-5, with 9 bases that match TRBD2. V lost 3 bases to trimming and J lost 4 bases; unmatched junction nucleotides: 9. CDR1 SEHNR and CDR2 FQNEAQ come from the germline V gene (reference sequence). The CDR3 is 16 amino acids.

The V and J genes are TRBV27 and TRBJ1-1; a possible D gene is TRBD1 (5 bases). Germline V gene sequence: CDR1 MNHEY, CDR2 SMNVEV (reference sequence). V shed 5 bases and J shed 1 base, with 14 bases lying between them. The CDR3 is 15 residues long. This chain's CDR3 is CASSPQGRSNTEAFF. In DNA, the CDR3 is TGTGCCAGCAGTCCCCAGGGAAGATCGAACACTGAAGCTTTCTTT.

CDR3 amino acids: CASSLAGTGVSEQYF. The CDR3 DNA sequence: TGCGCCAGCAGCTTGGCCGGGACAGGGGTAAGCGAGCAGTACTTC. The rearrangement joins TRBV5-1 to TRBJ2-7; 10 bases map to TRBD1. With 0 bases clipped from V and 6 bases from J, the junction kept 6 bases outside the gene matches. The CDR3 is 15 amino acids. Germline CDR1 SGHRS, CDR2 YFSETQ.